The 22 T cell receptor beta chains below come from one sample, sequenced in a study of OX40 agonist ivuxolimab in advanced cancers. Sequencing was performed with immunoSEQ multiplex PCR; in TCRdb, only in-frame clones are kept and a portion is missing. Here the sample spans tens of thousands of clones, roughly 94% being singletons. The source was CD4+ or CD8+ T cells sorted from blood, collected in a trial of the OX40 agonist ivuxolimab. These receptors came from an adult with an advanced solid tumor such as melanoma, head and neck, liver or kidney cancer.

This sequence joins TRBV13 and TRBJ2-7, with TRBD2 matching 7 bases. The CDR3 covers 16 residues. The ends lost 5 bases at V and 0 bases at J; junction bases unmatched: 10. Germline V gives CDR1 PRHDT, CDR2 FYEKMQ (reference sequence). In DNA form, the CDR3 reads TGTGCCAGCAGCCAGACTAGCCACTTAAGCTCCTACGAGCAGTACTTC. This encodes CASSQTSHLSSYEQYF.

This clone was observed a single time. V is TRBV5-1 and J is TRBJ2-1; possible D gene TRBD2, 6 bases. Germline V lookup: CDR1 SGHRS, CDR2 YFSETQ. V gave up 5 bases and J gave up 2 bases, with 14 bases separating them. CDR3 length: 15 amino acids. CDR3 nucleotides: TGCGCCAGCAGACAGGACGGACTAACCTACAATGAGCAGTTCTTC. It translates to CASRQDGLTYNEQFF.

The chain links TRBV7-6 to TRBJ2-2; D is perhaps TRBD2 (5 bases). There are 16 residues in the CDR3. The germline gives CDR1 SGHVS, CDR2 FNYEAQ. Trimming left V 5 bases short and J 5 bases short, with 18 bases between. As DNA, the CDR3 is TGTGCCAGCAGCGCCGGGCGGGCCGGACGAACCGGGGAGCTGTTTTTT. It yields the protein CASSAGRAGRTGELFF.

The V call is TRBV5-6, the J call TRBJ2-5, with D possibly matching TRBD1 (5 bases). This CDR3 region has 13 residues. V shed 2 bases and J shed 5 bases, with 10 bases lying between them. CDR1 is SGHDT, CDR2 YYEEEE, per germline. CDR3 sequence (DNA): TGTGCCAGCAGCTTTAGGGGCGCGGAGACCCAGTACTTC. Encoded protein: CASSFRGAETQYF.

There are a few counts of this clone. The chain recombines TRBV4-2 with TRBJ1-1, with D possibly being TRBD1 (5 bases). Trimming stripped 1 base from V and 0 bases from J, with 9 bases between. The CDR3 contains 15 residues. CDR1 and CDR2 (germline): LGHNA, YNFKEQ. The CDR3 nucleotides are TGTGCCAGCAGCCAAGTAGCAGGGCTGAACACTGAAGCTTTCTTT. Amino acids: CASSQVAGLNTEAFF.

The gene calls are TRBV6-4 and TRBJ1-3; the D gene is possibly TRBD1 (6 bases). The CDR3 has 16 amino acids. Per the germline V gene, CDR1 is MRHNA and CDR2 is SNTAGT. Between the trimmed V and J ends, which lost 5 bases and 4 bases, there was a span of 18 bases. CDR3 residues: CASSRTPTTGGNTIYF. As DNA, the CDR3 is TGTGCCAGCAGTCGAACACCCACGACAGGAGGAAACACCATATATTTT.

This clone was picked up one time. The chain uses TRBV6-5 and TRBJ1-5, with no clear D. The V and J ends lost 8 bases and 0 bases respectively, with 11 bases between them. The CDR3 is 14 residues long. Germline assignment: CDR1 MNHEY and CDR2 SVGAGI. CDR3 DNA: TGTGCCAGCTTCGGGGTCGCTAGCAATCAGCCCCAGCATTTT. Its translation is CASFGVASNQPQHF.

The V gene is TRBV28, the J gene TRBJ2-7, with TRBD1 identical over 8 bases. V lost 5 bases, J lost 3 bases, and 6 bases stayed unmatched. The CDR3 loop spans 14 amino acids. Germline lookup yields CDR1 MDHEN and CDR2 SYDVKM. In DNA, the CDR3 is TGTGCCAGCAGTATCGACAGGGGTAACTACGAGCAGTACTTC. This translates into CASSIDRGNYEQYF.

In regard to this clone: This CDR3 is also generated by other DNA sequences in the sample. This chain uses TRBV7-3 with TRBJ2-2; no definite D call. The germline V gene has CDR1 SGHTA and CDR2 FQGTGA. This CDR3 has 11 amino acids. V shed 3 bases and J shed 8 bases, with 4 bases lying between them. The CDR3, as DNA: TGTGCCAGCAGCTTGACGGGGGAGCTGTTTTTT. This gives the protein CASSLTGELFF.

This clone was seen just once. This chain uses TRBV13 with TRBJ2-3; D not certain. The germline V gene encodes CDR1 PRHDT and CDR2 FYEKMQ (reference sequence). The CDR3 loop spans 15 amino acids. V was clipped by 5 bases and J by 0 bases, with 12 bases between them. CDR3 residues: CASSAGRASTDTQYF. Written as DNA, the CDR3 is TGTGCCAGCAGCGCCGGTCGTGCAAGCACAGATACGCAGTATTTT.

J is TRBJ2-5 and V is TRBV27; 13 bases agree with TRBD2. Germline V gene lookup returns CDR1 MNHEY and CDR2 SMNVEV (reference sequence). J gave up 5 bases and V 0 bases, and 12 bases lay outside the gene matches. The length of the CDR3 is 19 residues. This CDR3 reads CASSLSSQLAGGTYETQYF. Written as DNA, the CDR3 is TGTGCCAGCAGTTTATCTTCCCAACTAGCGGGGGGGACTTATGAGACCCAGTACTTC.

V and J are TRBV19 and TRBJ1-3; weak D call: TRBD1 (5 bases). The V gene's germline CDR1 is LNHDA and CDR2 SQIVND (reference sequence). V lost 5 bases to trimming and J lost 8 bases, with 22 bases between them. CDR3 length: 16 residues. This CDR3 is CASSFLFGTRGDTIYF. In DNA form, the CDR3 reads TGTGCCAGTAGTTTTCTATTCGGGACGCGAGGCGACACCATATATTTT.

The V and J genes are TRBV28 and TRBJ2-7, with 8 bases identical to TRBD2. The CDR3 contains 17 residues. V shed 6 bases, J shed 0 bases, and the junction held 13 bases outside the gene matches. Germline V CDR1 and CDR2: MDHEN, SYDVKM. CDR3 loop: CASRTSDAARRSYEQYF. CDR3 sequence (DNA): TGTGCCAGCAGGACTAGCGATGCGGCCAGACGCTCCTACGAGCAGTACTTC.

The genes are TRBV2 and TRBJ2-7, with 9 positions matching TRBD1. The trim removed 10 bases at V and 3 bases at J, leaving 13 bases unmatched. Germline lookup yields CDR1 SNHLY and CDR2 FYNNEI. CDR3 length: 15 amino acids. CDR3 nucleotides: TGTGCCAACCGGTTTGACAGGGGGATCGTCTACGAGCAGTACTTC. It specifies CANRFDRGIVYEQYF.

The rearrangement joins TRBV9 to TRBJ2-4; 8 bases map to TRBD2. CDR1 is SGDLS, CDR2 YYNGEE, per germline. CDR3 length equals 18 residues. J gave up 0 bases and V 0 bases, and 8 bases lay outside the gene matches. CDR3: CASSVVVAGGGAKNIQYF. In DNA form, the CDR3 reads TGTGCCAGCAGCGTAGTTGTCGCCGGGGGGGGAGCCAAAAACATTCAGTACTTC.

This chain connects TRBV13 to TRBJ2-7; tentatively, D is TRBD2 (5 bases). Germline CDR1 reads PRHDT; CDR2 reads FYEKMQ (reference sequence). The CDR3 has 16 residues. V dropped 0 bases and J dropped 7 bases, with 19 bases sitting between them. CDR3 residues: CASSLGVGEATWEQYF. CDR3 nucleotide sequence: TGTGCCAGCAGCTTAGGTGTCGGGGAAGCTACGTGGGAGCAGTACTTC.

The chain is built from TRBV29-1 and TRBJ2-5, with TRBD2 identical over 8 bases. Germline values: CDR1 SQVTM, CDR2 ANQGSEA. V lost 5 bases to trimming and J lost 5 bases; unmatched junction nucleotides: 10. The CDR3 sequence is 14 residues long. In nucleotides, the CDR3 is TGCAGCGTTTGGGTACTAGCGGTTGGGGAGACCCAGTACTTC. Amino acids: CSVWVLAVGETQYF.

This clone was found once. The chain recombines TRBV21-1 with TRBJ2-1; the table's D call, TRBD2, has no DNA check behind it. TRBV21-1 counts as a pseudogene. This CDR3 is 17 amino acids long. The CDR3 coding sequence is TGTGCCAGCAGCAAATCGGTGGGTCTAGCGAAGACCGATGAGCAGTTCTTC. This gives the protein CASSKSVGLAKTDEQFF.

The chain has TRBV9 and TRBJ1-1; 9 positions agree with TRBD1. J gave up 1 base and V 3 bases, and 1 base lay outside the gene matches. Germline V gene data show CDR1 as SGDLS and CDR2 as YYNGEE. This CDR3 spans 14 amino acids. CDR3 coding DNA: TGTGCCAGCAGCGCGGGACAGGGGAACACTGAAGCTTTCTTT. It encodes CASSAGQGNTEAFF.

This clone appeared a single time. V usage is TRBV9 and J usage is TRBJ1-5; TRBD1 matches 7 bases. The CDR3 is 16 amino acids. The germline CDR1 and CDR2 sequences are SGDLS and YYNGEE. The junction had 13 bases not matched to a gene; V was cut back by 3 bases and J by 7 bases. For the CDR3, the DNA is TGTGCCAGCAGCGCCAACACAGGGGATGGAGGACAGCCCCAGCATTTT. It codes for CASSANTGDGGQPQHF.

CDR3: CASSVLGWQYNEQFF. CDR3 sequence (DNA): TGTGCCAGCAGCGTATTAGGTTGGCAGTACAATGAGCAGTTCTTC. The J gene is TRBJ2-1, the V gene TRBV9; D ambiguous. The CDR3 contains 15 residues. V gave up 1 base and J gave up 4 bases, with 12 bases separating them. In germline, CDR1 is SGDLS, CDR2 YYNGEE. The complete variable domain, with remaining parts taken from reference TRBV9 and TRBJ2-1, reads DSGVTQTPKHLITATGQRVTLRCSPRSGDLSVYWYQQSLDQGLQFLIQYYNGEERAKGNILERFSAQQFPDLHSELNLSSLELGDSALYFCASSVLGWQYNEQFFGPGTRLTVL.

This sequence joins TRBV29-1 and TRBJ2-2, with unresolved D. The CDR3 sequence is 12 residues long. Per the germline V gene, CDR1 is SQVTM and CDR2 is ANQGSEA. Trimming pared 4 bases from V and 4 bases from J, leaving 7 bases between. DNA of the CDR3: TGCAGCGTTGTTTCTAGCACCGGGGAGCTGTTTTTT. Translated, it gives CSVVSSTGELFF.